This TCR beta chain was recorded in a study of CD8 T cells in ankylosing spondylitis. This clonotype has at least ten counts. Antigen unknown. Study-level results: Within ankylosing spondylitis blood, a TCR beta motif made up of eight or nine highly homologous variants appeared to be characteristic.

Germline values: CDR1 SEHNR, CDR2 FQNEAQ (reference sequence). The CDR3 runs to 14 residues. V lost 5 bases, J lost 7 bases, and 14 bases lay in between. TCRdb redid the calling of the 5' RACE reads with MiXCR, one entry per CDR3 protein. The sample holds 800,000 to 900,000 distinct CDR3 sequences, approximately 12% seen once. This sequence joins TRBV7-9 and TRBJ1-4; D might be TRBD1 (5 bases). Material for sequencing was blood, either unsorted or a sorted T cell fraction (not recorded which). This receptor was taken from a male donor with ankylosing spondylitis. DNA for the CDR3: TGTGCCAGCAGCCGAAGGGACCGAATTGAAAAACTGTTTTTT. Translation gives CASSRRDRIEKLFF.